This TCR beta chain was documented in a study of molecular identifiers for immune sequencing clone quantification. Libraries of naive CD8 cells were prepared from about 19,000 to 1,100,000 sorted cells using 10%, 30% or 50% RNA. Based on a CD8+CD4-CCR7+CD45RA+ profile, naive CD8 T cells were sorted. This CDR3 region has 15 residues. The germline CDR1 and CDR2 sequences are LGHNA and YSLEER. V lost 3 bases, J lost 4 bases, and 1 base stayed unmatched. TCRdb reanalysed the PCR reads using MiXCR and keeps one entry per CDR3 protein. The profile shows 600,000 to 650,000 distinct CDR3 sequences, just under 20% of them singletons. This clonotype showed up many times.

Sequenced material: naive CD8+ T cells from blood, with Jurkat cell RNA spiked in. Subset noted: FACS-sorted CD8+CD4-CCR7+CD45RA+ naive T cells. This chain joins TRBV4-3 and TRBJ2-2, with TRBD1 identical over 11 bases. The sequence was collected from a human donor in good health. Some libraries in this study had Jurkat cell RNA spiked in. CDR3 DNA: TGCGCCAGCAGCCAGGACAGGGGGCGCACCGGGGAGCTGTTTTTT. It yields the protein CASSQDRGRTGELFF.